These 2 T cell receptor beta chains came from one sample sequenced in a study of cytomegalovirus exposure and HLA in healthy donors. Primers for the PCR totalled 60 Vbeta and 13 Jbeta. Measured with immunoSEQ multiplex PCR; TCRdb has only the in-frame clones, and not every one. Altogether 160,000 or so clones are present, 70% to 85% being singletons, with the ten largest covering approximately 2.3%. Sequences were obtained from PBMCs. All receptors derive from a man aged 40-49 years in good health and CMV-seronegative.

The chain is built from TRBV5-1 and TRBJ2-5; D gene uncertain. The CDR3 length is 12 residues. Trimming took 5 bases from V and 5 from J, leaving 10 bases between them. Germline V gene lookup returns CDR1 SGHRS and CDR2 YFSETQ. The CDR3 DNA sequence: TGCGCCAGCAGTTATAGTTCGGAGACCCAGTACTTC. Residues: CASSYSSETQYF.

This clone was observed once. The V call is TRBV6-6, the J call TRBJ2-7, with TRBD1 as a possible D gene (5 bases). The CDR3 has 14 amino acids. Germline V gives CDR1 MNHNY, CDR2 SVGAGI (reference sequence). V was clipped by 5 bases and J by 6 bases, with 17 bases between them. The CDR3 region has the DNA TGTGCCAGCAGTAGGACACCACAGGATTCCGAGCAGTACTTC. Amino acid sequence: CASSRTPQDSEQYF.